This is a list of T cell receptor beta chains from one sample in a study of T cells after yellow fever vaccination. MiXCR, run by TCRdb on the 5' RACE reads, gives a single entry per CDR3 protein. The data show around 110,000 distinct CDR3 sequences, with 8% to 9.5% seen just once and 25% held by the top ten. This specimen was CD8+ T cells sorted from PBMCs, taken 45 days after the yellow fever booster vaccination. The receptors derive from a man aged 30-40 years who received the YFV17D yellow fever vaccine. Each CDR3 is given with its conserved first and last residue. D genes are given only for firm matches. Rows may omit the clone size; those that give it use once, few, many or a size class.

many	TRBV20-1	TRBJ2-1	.	TGCAGTGCTAGGGACGGGAGCTCTTACAATGAGCAGTTCTTC	CSARDGSSYNEQFF
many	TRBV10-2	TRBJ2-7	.	TGCGCCAGCAGTGAGCTTTGGGACGAGCAGTACTTC	CASSELWDEQYF
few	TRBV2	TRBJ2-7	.	TGTGCCAGCACCGACCGAGTGCAGGGGGGGTACGAGCAGTACTTC	CASTDRVQGGYEQYF
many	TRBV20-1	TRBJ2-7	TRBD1	TGCAGTGCTAGGGACAGGGAGACCTACGAGCAGTACTTC	CSARDRETYEQYF
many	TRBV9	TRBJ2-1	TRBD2	TGTGCCAGCAGCGTCGGCGGGAGCAAGTGGTTCGATGAGCAGTTCTTC	CASSVGGSKWFDEQFF
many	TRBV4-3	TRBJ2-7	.	TGCGCCAGCAGCCAAGATAGGGACATCCCCTACGAGCAGTACTTC	CASSQDRDIPYEQYF
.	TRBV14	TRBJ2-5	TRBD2	TGTGCCAGCAGCTCCGGACTAGCGGAAGAGACCCAGTACTTC	CASSSGLAEETQYF
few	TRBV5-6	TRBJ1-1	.	TGTGCCAGCCCAGCGGGGGGGACTGAAGCTTTCTTT	CASPAGGTEAFF
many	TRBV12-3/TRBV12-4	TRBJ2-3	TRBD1	TGTGCCAGCAGTTTAAGGGGACAGGGGACGTGGGCAGATACGCAGTATTTT	CASSLRGQGTWADTQYF
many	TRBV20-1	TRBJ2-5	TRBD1	TGCAGTGCCACGCGGGACAGGGAAGGGGAGACCCAGTACTTC	CSATRDREGETQYF